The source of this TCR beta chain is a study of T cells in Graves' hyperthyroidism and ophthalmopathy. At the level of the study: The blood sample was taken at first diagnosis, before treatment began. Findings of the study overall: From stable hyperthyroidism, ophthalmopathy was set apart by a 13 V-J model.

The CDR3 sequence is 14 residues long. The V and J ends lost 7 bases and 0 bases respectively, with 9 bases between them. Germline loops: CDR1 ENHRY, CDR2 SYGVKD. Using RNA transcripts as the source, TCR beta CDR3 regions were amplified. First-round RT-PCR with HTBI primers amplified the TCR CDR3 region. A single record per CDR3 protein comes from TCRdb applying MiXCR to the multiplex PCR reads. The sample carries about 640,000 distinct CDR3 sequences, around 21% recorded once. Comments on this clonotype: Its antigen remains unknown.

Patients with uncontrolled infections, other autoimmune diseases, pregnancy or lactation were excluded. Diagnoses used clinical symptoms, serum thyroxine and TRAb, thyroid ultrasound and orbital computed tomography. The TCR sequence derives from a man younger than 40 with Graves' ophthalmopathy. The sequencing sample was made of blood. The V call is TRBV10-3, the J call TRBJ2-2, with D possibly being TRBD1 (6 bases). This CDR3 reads CAITGTPNTGELFF. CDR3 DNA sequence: TGTGCCATCACCGGGACACCGAACACCGGGGAGCTGTTTTTT.